This T cell receptor beta chain was recorded in a study of blood T cell repertoires in COVID-19. Trimming cost V 0 bases and J 1 base, with 17 bases left between them. The CDR3 consists of 18 residues. In germline, CDR1 is SGHDN, CDR2 FVKESK. Method: immunoSEQ multiplex PCR; TCRdb's copy keeps in-frame clones and lacks some. This sample has some 50,000 clones, with around 87% found just once. The receptor's source is a human donor in a cohort sampled during active COVID-19. The sequenced sample was peripheral blood. The rearrangement links TRBV14 to TRBJ2-3; possible D gene TRBD2, 6 bases. The CDR3 reads CASSQDLSAQRGTDTQYF. The CDR3, as DNA: TGTGCCAGCAGCCAAGATCTAAGTGCCCAGCGGGGCACAGATACGCAGTATTTT.